A single sample gave rise to the 22 T cell receptor beta chains below, sequenced in a study of blood T cell repertoires in COVID-19. The protocol was immunoSEQ multiplex PCR, while the TCRdb copy is restricted to in-frame clones and leaves out a portion. The sample records about 40,000 clones, roughly four fifths being singletons. Sequenced: peripheral blood. The origin of the receptors is a woman aged 55-70 years with acute or convalescent COVID-19.

This chain links TRBV5-1 with TRBJ2-2; TRBD1 agrees at 9 bases. V shed 5 bases, J shed 6 bases, and the junction held 8 bases outside the gene matches. The CDR3 loop spans 15 amino acids. Germline CDR1 and CDR2: SGHRS and YFSETQ. CDR3 in DNA: TGCGCCAGCAGTCACAGGGGGCTCTCTCCCGGGGAGCTGTTTTTT. Protein product: CASSHRGLSPGELFF. Complete variable domain (other parts from reference TRBV5-1 and TRBJ2-2): KAGVTQTPRYLIKTRGQQVTLSCSPISGHRSVSWYQQTPGQGLQFLFEYFSETQRNKGNFPGRFSGRQFSNSRSEMNVSTLELGDSALYLCASSHRGLSPGELFFGEGSRLTVL.

The chain combines TRBV15 with TRBJ1-1; 7 bases match TRBD1. This CDR3 has 18 amino acids. The trim removed 5 bases at V and 6 bases at J, leaving 21 bases unmatched. Germline values: CDR1 LNHNV, CDR2 YYDKDF (reference sequence). As DNA, the CDR3 is TGTGCCACCAGCGGGCTAGACAGGGCGGAGGGGTGGAGGTCTGAAGCTTTCTTT. This codes for CATSGLDRAEGWRSEAFF.

The chain carries TRBV6-2 or TRBV6-3 and TRBJ1-2; 10 positions agree with TRBD1. The CDR3 has 16 residues. The V segment lost 4 bases and the J segment 7 bases; nucleotides outside the gene matches: 12. CDR1 is MNHEY, CDR2 SVGEGT, per germline. The CDR3, as DNA: TGTGCCAGCAGTTCCTCCAGTGACAGGGGGCGCTCTGGCTACACCTTC. Protein sequence: CASSSSSDRGRSGYTF.

The CDR3, as DNA: TGTGCCAGCAGCCAAGATGGGCAGACATTCGAAAAACTGTTTTTT. The encoded protein is CASSQDGQTFEKLFF. This chain connects TRBV4-2 to TRBJ1-4, with D unclear. V was pared by 0 bases and J by 8 bases, with 13 bases between. The CDR3 consists of 15 residues. The V gene's germline CDR1 is LGHNA and CDR2 YNFKEQ.

J is TRBJ2-2 and V is TRBV5-8, with 8 bases that match TRBD1. CDR3 size: 15 residues. Unmatched junction bases numbered 6, after V lost 4 bases and J lost 4 bases. Germline V gene data show CDR1 as SGHTS and CDR2 as YDEGEE. This CDR3 is CASSPDRVPTGELFF. The CDR3 region has the DNA TGTGCCAGCAGCCCGGACAGGGTACCCACCGGGGAGCTGTTTTTT.

The chain uses TRBV6-5 and TRBJ2-5, with D maybe TRBD1 (6 bases). V gave up 7 bases and J gave up 1 base, with 13 bases separating them. The CDR3 sequence is 14 residues long. Germline V lookup: CDR1 MNHEY, CDR2 SVGAGI. In DNA, the CDR3 is TGTGCCAGCATGGGACAACCCATCCAAGAGACCCAGTACTTC. It translates to CASMGQPIQETQYF.

This chain joins TRBV3-1 (or the pseudogene TRBV3-2) and TRBJ2-1; TRBD2 agrees at 14 bases. J was trimmed by 10 bases and V by 4 bases; bases with no gene match: 12. The CDR3 is 17 amino acids. In germline, CDR1 is LGHDT, CDR2 YNNKEL (reference sequence). For the CDR3, the DNA is TGTGCCAGCAGCCCGATTAAGACTAGCGGGAGGGCCGTCGAGCAGTTCTTC. Protein: CASSPIKTSGRAVEQFF.

V is TRBV5-1 and J is TRBJ1-6; 7 bases map to TRBD1. The CDR3 consists of 16 residues. V was clipped by 0 bases and J by 5 bases; unmatched bases: 5. Germline loops: CDR1 SGHRS, CDR2 YFSETQ. The CDR3 protein is CASSLAPTGNNSPLHF. The CDR3 DNA sequence: TGCGCCAGCAGCTTGGCTCCGACAGGGAATAATTCACCCCTCCACTTT.

This chain links TRBV18 with TRBJ2-7, with D perhaps matching TRBD2 (6 bases). The CDR3 is 14 residues long. Per the germline V gene, CDR1 is KGHSH and CDR2 is LQKENI. The V end was cut by 4 bases, the J end by 3 bases, with 13 bases between. CDR3 loop: CASSQGKEGYEQYF. The CDR3 nucleotides read TGTGCCAGCTCACAGGGTAAGGAGGGCTACGAGCAGTACTTC. The full variable domain, in which reference TRBV18 and TRBJ2-7 provide the parts outside the CDR3, is NAGVMQNPRHLVRRRGQEARLRCSPMKGHSHVYWYRQLPEEGLKFMVYLQKENIIDESGMPKERFSAEFPKEGPSILRIQQVVRGDSAAYFCASSQGKEGYEQYFGPGTRLTVT.

This chain joins TRBV27 and TRBJ1-1; 9 bases are shared with TRBD1. V gave up 6 bases and J gave up 5 bases; unmatched junction bases: 4. Germline-derived CDR1 and CDR2 are MNHEY and SMNVEV (reference sequence). The CDR3 totals 13 residues. CDR3 sequence reads: CASRQGAGTEAFF. CDR3 nucleotide sequence: TGTGCCAGCAGACAGGGGGCGGGGACTGAAGCTTTCTTT.

The V gene is TRBV24-1, the J gene TRBJ1-3, with 7 bases aligning to TRBD1. Trimming cost V 4 bases and J 0 bases; bases outside gene matches: 14. This CDR3 has 19 amino acids. Germline lookup yields CDR1 KGHDR and CDR2 SFDVKD. The CDR3: CATSDYETDRPSSGNTIYF. As DNA, the CDR3 is TGTGCCACCAGTGACTACGAGACGGACAGGCCATCCTCTGGAAACACCATATATTTT.

The CDR3 protein is CASSWANYNEQFF. For the CDR3, the DNA is TGTGCCAGCAGCTGGGCTAATTACAATGAGCAGTTCTTC. The chain carries TRBV7-2 and TRBJ2-1, with D unresolved. Trimming pared 4 bases from V and 4 bases from J, leaving 8 bases between. The CDR3 is 13 amino acids. The germline V gene has CDR1 SGHTA and CDR2 FQGNSA.

This clone was found a few times. The V gene is TRBV7-3, the J gene TRBJ1-5; 9 bases are a match to TRBD1. Germline lookup yields CDR1 SGHTA and CDR2 FQGTGA. Unmatched junction bases numbered 13, after V lost 5 bases and J lost 5 bases. The CDR3 is 17 amino acids. DNA of the CDR3: TGTGCCAGCAGCATCCCATTACCGGGACAGGGTTATCAGCCCCAGCATTTT. Protein product: CASSIPLPGQGYQPQHF. The full variable domain, its missing parts supplied by reference TRBV7-3 and TRBJ1-5, is GAGVSQTPSNKVTEKGKYVELRCDPISGHTALYWYRQSLGQGPEFLIYFQGTGAADDSGLPNDRFFAVRPEGSVSTLKIQRTERGDSAVYLCASSIPLPGQGYQPQHFGDGTRLSIL.

The chain links TRBV6-5 to TRBJ1-4, with TRBD1 as a possible D gene (5 bases). This CDR3 comprises 14 residues. From germline, CDR1 is MNHEY and CDR2 SVGAGI. The ends were cut back, 0 bases at V and 4 bases at J, with 6 bases in the middle. CDR3 residues: CASSYSGGNEKLFF. Written as DNA, the CDR3 is TGTGCCAGCAGTTACTCGGGGGGTAATGAAAAACTGTTTTTT.

DNA of the CDR3: TGTGCCAGCAGCTTAGGCGGGGGGGCTGGTGAGCAGTTCTTC. Encoded protein: CASSLGGGAGEQFF. This chain links TRBV5-5 with TRBJ2-1; 9 bases align to TRBD2. V dropped 2 bases and J dropped 9; count of bases not matched to a gene: 6. The CDR3 is made up of 14 amino acids. Germline V CDR1 and CDR2: SGHKS, YYEKEE (reference sequence). Using reference TRBV5-5 and TRBJ2-1 for the parts outside the CDR3, the full variable domain is DAGVTQSPTHLIKTRGQQVTLRCSPISGHKSVSWYQQVLGQGPQFIFQYYEKEERGRGNFPDRFSARQFPNYSSELNVNALLLGDSALYLCASSLGGGAGEQFFGPGTRLTVL.

This chain joins TRBV29-1 and TRBJ2-7, with D tentatively TRBD1 (5 bases). Trimming cost V 3 bases and J 0 bases, with 9 bases left between them. Germline V gives CDR1 SQVTM, CDR2 ANQGSEA. CDR3 length: 13 residues. The CDR3 DNA is TGCAGCGTTGATGCAGGGAACTCCTACGAGCAGTACTTC. This codes for CSVDAGNSYEQYF.

The sample holds a few counts of this clone. This sequence joins TRBV5-1 and TRBJ2-2; D is undetermined. The ends were cut back, 7 bases at V and 1 base at J, with 5 bases in the middle. The CDR3 has 12 residues. Per the germline V gene, CDR1 is SGHRS and CDR2 is YFSETQ. CDR3 in amino acids: CASSGNTGELFF. Here the CDR3 DNA reads TGCGCCAGCTCCGGGAACACCGGGGAGCTGTTTTTT.

This clone was seen just once. The CDR3 DNA reads TGTGCCAGCAGCCCCCCGCGGCGCCAGGGGGGTATGGGCTACACCTTC. Translating it yields CASSPPRRQGGMGYTF. This chain links TRBV3-1 (or the pseudogene TRBV3-2) with TRBJ1-2; 7 nucleotides agree with TRBD1. Germline CDR1 is LGHDT and CDR2 is YNNKEL (reference sequence). V dropped 4 bases and J dropped 8; count of bases not matched to a gene: 16. This CDR3 has 16 amino acids.

The V and J genes are TRBV3-1 (or the pseudogene TRBV3-2) and TRBJ2-7, with D possibly matching TRBD2 (6 bases). The V end was cut by 0 bases, the J end by 3 bases, with 12 bases between. This CDR3 contains 15 residues. CDR1 and CDR2 (germline): LGHDT, YNNKEL (reference sequence). The DNA for the CDR3 is TGTGCCAGCAGCCAAGACGAGACTAGGAGCTACGAGCAGTACTTC. It specifies CASSQDETRSYEQYF.

This clone was counted between two and nine times. The chain recombines TRBV6-5 with TRBJ2-2, with a weak D call TRBD1 (6 bases). The germline gives CDR1 MNHEY, CDR2 SVGAGI. Trimming stripped 6 bases from V and 4 bases from J, with 12 bases between. The CDR3 extends over 14 amino acids. CDR3 loop: CASSGQFSTGELFF. CDR3 DNA sequence: TGTGCCAGCAGCGGACAGTTCAGCACCGGGGAGCTGTTTTTT.

This clone was detected only once. The chain uses TRBV2 and TRBJ2-7; possibly TRBD2 for D (6 bases). CDR3 size: 15 residues. V lost 6 bases, J lost 0 bases, and 15 bases lay in between. Germline V gene data show CDR1 as SNHLY and CDR2 as FYNNEI. The CDR3 loop is CASRGSSAISYEQYF. The CDR3 nucleotides are TGTGCCAGCAGGGGGTCTAGCGCAATCTCCTACGAGCAGTACTTC.

This rearrangement joins TRBV7-2 to TRBJ2-1; 10 nucleotides align to TRBD2. The CDR3 is made up of 15 amino acids. Germline V CDR1 and CDR2: SGHTA, FQGNSA. Trimming at V came to 6 bases and at J to 5 bases, leaving 7 bases not matched to a gene. This chain's CDR3 is CASSQRGGGDNEQFF. CDR3 sequence (DNA): TGTGCCAGCAGTCAGCGGGGGGGAGGCGACAATGAGCAGTTCTTC.